Below, one T cell receptor (beta chain) is given with its context. Relative to the germline gene, one junction end is altered; a read error may explain this. This entry belongs to a study of metastatic and nonmetastatic thyroid tumors. Overall study: Blood and tumor or nodule tissue repertoires from malignant and benign thyroid patients were compared.

TCRdb recomputed clones from the PCR reads via MiXCR. The sample consists of under 25,000 clones, about 20% of them appearing once. CDR1 is DFQATT, CDR2 SNEGSKA, per germline (reference sequence). The CDR3 is 14 amino acids. Patients had received no treatment of any kind before thyroid surgery. This chain joins TRBV20-1 and TRBJ2-3; 8 bases line up with TRBD2. The clonotype comes from a female donor with papillary thyroid cancer or a benign thyroid nodule (not recorded which). Some clones in this sample may be carry-over from other donors' samples. Source material: adjacent normal tissue. The DNA for the CDR3 is TGCAGTGCCCAGAATCCTCAGGGACTAGATACGCAGTACTTT. Protein: CSAQNPQGLDTQYF.